The next 20 T cell receptor beta chains were all read from a single sample in a study of T cells after yellow fever vaccination. Each CDR3 protein gets one entry after TCRdb re-called the 5' RACE reads with MiXCR. The sample has about 14,000 distinct CDR3 sequences, 7.3% seen once. The source material was PBMCs, either bulk or a sorted T-cell subset (CD4+, CD8+, memory, or dextramer-sorted; not recorded which), sampled on the day of the yellow fever booster vaccination. Source of these receptors: a man younger than 30 who received the YFV17D yellow fever vaccine.

Ten or more counts support this clonotype. V is TRBV10-3 and J is TRBJ2-7; 10 positions agree with TRBD1. The CDR3 runs to 13 residues. Germline CDR1 and CDR2: ENHRY and SYGVKD. Trimming at V came to 4 bases and at J to 4 bases, leaving 1 base not matched to a gene. This chain's CDR3 is CAISGTGGYEQYF. CDR3 DNA: TGTGCCATCAGTGGGACAGGGGGTTACGAGCAGTACTTC.

This clonotype was observed many times. The rearrangement joins TRBV7-7 to TRBJ1-5; 10 bases match TRBD1. CDR3 length: 16 amino acids. Germline trimming cut 3 bases from V and 2 bases from J; bases unmatched to any gene: 4. Germline CDR1 reads SSHAT; CDR2 reads FNYEAQ (reference sequence). The CDR3 reads CASSFLGTGGNQPQHF. The CDR3 coding sequence is TGTGCCAGCAGCTTTCTCGGGACAGGGGGCAATCAGCCCCAGCATTTT.

By proportion, this clonotype is medium-sized (0.01 to 0.1%). This sequence joins TRBV18 and TRBJ2-3, with TRBD2 identical over 9 bases. V dropped 5 bases and J dropped 0; count of bases not matched to a gene: 6. This CDR3 is built from 16 residues. Germline V gives CDR1 KGHSH, CDR2 LQKENI. The CDR3 reads CASSSLAGASTDTQYF. Here the CDR3 DNA reads TGTGCCAGCTCATCTTTAGCGGGGGCCAGCACAGATACGCAGTATTTT.

This clonotype came up many times. V is TRBV7-8 and J is TRBJ2-3; no definite D call. This CDR3 region has 14 residues. Germline values: CDR1 SGHVS, CDR2 FQNEAQ. V was trimmed by 2 bases and J by 0 bases, leaving 6 bases between them. This CDR3 is CASSLLPSTDTQYF. The DNA of the CDR3 is TGTGCCAGCAGCTTACTACCTAGCACAGATACGCAGTATTTT.

This clonotype was picked up many times. This sequence joins TRBV29-1 and TRBJ2-3, with D maybe TRBD2 (7 bases). The germline V gene has CDR1 SQVTM and CDR2 ANQGSEA. V was shortened by 6 bases and J by 5 bases, with 18 bases between the two germline ends. The CDR3 is 14 amino acids. This CDR3 reads CSVQGGGPGDTQYF. The CDR3 DNA follows: TGCAGCGTGCAAGGGGGGGGGCCGGGAGATACGCAGTATTTT.

This clonotype occurred many times. J is TRBJ1-1 and V is TRBV4-1, with 7 nucleotides matching TRBD1. The CDR3 spans 15 residues. Germline CDR1 MGHRA, CDR2 YSYEKL. V dropped 4 bases and J dropped 0; count of bases not matched to a gene: 5. The CDR3 sequence is CASSLGQVMNTEAFF. The CDR3 DNA is TGCGCCAGCAGCCTCGGACAGGTGATGAACACTGAAGCTTTCTTT.

This clonotype came up many times. The V gene is TRBV20-1, the J gene TRBJ2-3; 8 nucleotides agree with TRBD2. CDR1 DFQATT and CDR2 SNEGSKA come from the germline V gene (reference sequence). The V gene end was trimmed by 6 bases and the J gene end by 4 bases; junction bases not matched to a gene: 6. The CDR3 has 13 residues. The CDR3 DNA follows: TGCAGTGCACAGACGGGGGGGCCAGATACGCAGTATTTT. It specifies CSAQTGGPDTQYF.

This clonotype was seen repeatedly, ten times or more. V is TRBV6-1 and J is TRBJ1-5; no clear D. The CDR3 totals 15 residues. Germline V lookup: CDR1 MNHNS, CDR2 SASEGT. V lost 4 bases and J lost 9, with 19 bases in between. The CDR3, as DNA: TGTGCCAGCAGTGGCGGCCGCTCGCTTGGGCGGCCCCAGCATTTT. Amino acid sequence: CASSGGRSLGRPQHF.

At least ten counts were recorded for this clonotype. The genes are TRBV7-2 and TRBJ1-1; a possible D gene is TRBD1 (6 bases). This CDR3 is built from 14 residues. Looked up from germline, CDR1 is SGHTA and CDR2 is FQGNSA. V dropped 1 base and J dropped 11 bases, with 17 bases sitting between them. The CDR3 nucleotides are TGTGCCAGCAGCTTAGATCGGGCAGGGGAACGGGCTTTCTTT. Protein sequence: CASSLDRAGERAFF.

This clonotype was detected many times. The V gene is TRBV4-3, the J gene TRBJ2-3, with D uncertain. The CDR3 loop spans 17 amino acids. CDR1 and CDR2 from the germline V gene are LGHNA and YSLEER. The germline V and J ends were trimmed by 1 base and 2 bases, with 16 bases remaining between them. The DNA for the CDR3 is TGCGCCAGCAGCCAAGGTTTCCGGCGAACTTTCACAGATACGCAGTATTTT. This encodes CASSQGFRRTFTDTQYF.

This clonotype is classed as medium-sized (0.01 to 0.1%). This chain's CDR3 is CARAPGQDHSTDTQYF. For the CDR3, the DNA is TGTGCCAGAGCTCCAGGGCAGGACCACAGCACAGATACGCAGTATTTT. The genes are TRBV5-8 and TRBJ2-3, with D possibly TRBD1 on 5 matching bases. This CDR3 is built from 16 residues. CDR1 SGHTS and CDR2 YDEGEE come from the germline V gene. V dropped 8 bases and J dropped 0 bases, with 19 bases sitting between them.

This clonotype was seen at least ten times. This chain links TRBV10-3 with TRBJ1-6, with D maybe TRBD1 (5 bases). Trimming left V 0 bases short and J 9 bases short, with 12 bases between. This CDR3 has 15 amino acids. Germline CDR1 ENHRY, CDR2 SYGVKD. The CDR3 nucleotides read TGTGCCATCAGTGAGTCGGGGGTTCCAGGTTCACCCCTCCACTTT. The encoded protein is CAISESGVPGSPLHF.

This clonotype was counted ten times or more. V is TRBV6-5 and J is TRBJ2-2, with a tentative D call TRBD2 (5 bases). V was trimmed by 6 bases and J by 4 bases, leaving 9 bases between them. This CDR3 is built from 13 residues. Germline CDR1 reads MNHEY; CDR2 reads SVGAGI. The CDR3 spells CASRGLFTGELFF. The CDR3 nucleotides are TGTGCCAGCAGAGGACTTTTCACCGGGGAGCTGTTTTTT.

This clonotype occurred many times. The rearrangement links TRBV23-1 to TRBJ1-1; weak D call: TRBD1 (6 bases). TRBV23-1 is labeled an ORF, and its function is uncertain. The germline V and J ends were trimmed by 1 base and 6 bases, with 21 bases remaining between them. This CDR3 contains 17 residues. CDR3 sequence reads: CASSQWDIRGRGPEAFF. The CDR3 coding sequence is TGCGCCAGCAGTCAATGGGACATCCGAGGACGGGGTCCTGAAGCTTTCTTT.

This clonotype was detected a few times. The chain has TRBV6-5 and TRBJ1-1; D is uncertain. Trimming pared 3 bases from V and 1 base from J, leaving 6 bases between. This CDR3 contains 13 residues. Germline CDR1 MNHEY, CDR2 SVGAGI. The CDR3 region is CASSYGENTEAFF. The CDR3 region has the DNA TGTGCCAGCAGTTATGGTGAGAACACTGAAGCTTTCTTT.

This clonotype was counted between two and nine times. The rearrangement joins TRBV5-1 to TRBJ1-3, with 8 bases fitting TRBD1. The CDR3 spans 14 residues. J lost 7 bases, V lost 3 bases, and 6 bases had no gene match. Looked up from germline, CDR1 is SGHRS and CDR2 is YFSETQ. CDR3 bases: TGCGCCAGCAGCTCCGGACAGGGTGAGAACACCATATATTTT. This sequence encodes CASSSGQGENTIYF.

This clonotype has at least ten counts. The genes are TRBV10-3 and TRBJ1-1; 7 nucleotides line up with TRBD1. The CDR3 has 15 residues. Looked up from germline, CDR1 is ENHRY and CDR2 is SYGVKD. V shed 5 bases and J 1 base; nucleotides not matched to a gene: 7. The CDR3 region is CAISRDSSKNTEAFF. Here the CDR3 DNA reads TGTGCCATCAGTCGGGACAGCTCTAAGAACACTGAAGCTTTCTTT.

This clonotype was observed many times. V is TRBV4-2 and J is TRBJ2-3; D is unclear. With 1 base removed from V and 2 bases from J, the gap between germline ends came to 7 bases. Germline V gene data show CDR1 as LGHNA and CDR2 as YNFKEQ. This CDR3 has 14 residues. CDR3 DNA: TGTGCCAGCAGCCAAGTCAGCGACACAGATACGCAGTATTTT. The encoded protein is CASSQVSDTDTQYF.

This clonotype was observed many times. The CDR3 here is CASSRGLAGSTDTQYF. The CDR3 DNA sequence: TGTGCCAGCAGCCGTGGACTAGCGGGAAGCACAGATACGCAGTATTTT. The chain joins TRBV5-4 to TRBJ2-3; 12 positions match TRBD2. Looked up from germline, CDR1 is SGHNT and CDR2 is YYREEE (reference sequence). The CDR3 is 16 residues long. V trimming: 4 bases; J trimming: 0 bases; junction bases outside the gene matches: 3.

This chain links TRBV28 with TRBJ2-6; D ambiguous. The ends were cut back, 8 bases at V and 0 bases at J, with 17 bases in the middle. Germline CDR1 reads MDHEN; CDR2 reads SYDVKM. CDR3 size: 17 residues. The CDR3 DNA is TGTGCCAGCGATAGTAAGGGTTTCCGCTCTGGGGCCAACGTCCTGACTTTC. This translates into CASDSKGFRSGANVLTF.